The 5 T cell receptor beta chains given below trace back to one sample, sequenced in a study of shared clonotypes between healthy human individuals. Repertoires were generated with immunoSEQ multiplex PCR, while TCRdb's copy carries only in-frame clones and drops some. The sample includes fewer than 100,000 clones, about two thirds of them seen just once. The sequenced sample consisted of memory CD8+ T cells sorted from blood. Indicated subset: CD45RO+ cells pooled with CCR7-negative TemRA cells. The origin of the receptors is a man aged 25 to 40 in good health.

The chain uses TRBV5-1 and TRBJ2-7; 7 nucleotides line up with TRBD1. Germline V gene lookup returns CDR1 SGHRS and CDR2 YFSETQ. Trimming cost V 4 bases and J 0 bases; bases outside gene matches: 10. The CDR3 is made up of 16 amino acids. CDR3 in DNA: TGCGCCAGCAGCACGCTACCGACAGGGAGCTCCTACGAGCAGTACTTC. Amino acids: CASSTLPTGSSYEQYF.

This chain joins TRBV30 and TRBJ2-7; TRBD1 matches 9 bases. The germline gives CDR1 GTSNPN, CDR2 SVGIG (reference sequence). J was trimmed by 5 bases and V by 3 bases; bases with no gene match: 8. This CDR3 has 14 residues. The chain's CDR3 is CAWRTGTGSHEQYF. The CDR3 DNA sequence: TGTGCCTGGAGGACCGGGACAGGGTCCCACGAGCAGTACTTC.

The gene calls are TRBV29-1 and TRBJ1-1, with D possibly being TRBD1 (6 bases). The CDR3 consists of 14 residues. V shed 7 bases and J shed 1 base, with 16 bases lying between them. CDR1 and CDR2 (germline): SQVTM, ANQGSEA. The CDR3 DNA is TGCAGCGGTATCAGGGGAGGGTCGAACACTGAAGCTTTCTTT. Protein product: CSGIRGGSNTEAFF.

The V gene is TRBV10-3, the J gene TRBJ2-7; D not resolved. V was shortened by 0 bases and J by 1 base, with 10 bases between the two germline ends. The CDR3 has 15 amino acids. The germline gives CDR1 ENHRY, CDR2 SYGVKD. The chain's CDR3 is CAISESPQTSYEQYF. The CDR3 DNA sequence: TGTGCCATCAGTGAGTCGCCCCAGACTTCCTACGAGCAGTACTTC.

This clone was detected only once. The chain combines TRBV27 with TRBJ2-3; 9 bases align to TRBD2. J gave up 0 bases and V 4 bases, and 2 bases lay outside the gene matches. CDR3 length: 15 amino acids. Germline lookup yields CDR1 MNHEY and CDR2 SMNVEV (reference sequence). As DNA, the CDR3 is TGTGCCAGCAGTTCAAGCGGGGGGAGCACAGATACGCAGTATTTT. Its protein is CASSSSGGSTDTQYF.